The entry below gives a single T cell receptor beta chain sequence along with its context. Its antigen is unknown. The data were taken from a study of T cell responses to AZD1222 COVID-19 vaccine. Repertoires were generated with immunoSEQ multiplex PCR, while TCRdb's copy carries only in-frame clones and drops some. The table includes approximately 67,000 clones, about four fifths detected once. Germline assignment: CDR1 SGHDT and CDR2 YYEEEE. V was shortened by 7 bases and J by 4 bases, with 21 bases between the two germline ends. The CDR3 contains 15 residues. Broader study findings: The study identified only five to seven AZD1222 recipients as seropositive at baseline.

The source was peripheral blood, collected 28 days after the second AZD1222 dose. The TCR comes from an adult who received the AZD1222 COVID-19 vaccine. The V and J genes are TRBV5-6 and TRBJ2-7; D may be TRBD1 or TRBD2 (6 bases each). The DNA of the CDR3 is TGTGCCAGCGGGGGGAGGACAGCCTTCGGATACGAGCAGTACTTC. Protein product: CASGGRTAFGYEQYF.